This passage covers 28 T cell receptor beta chains from one sample sequenced in a study of cytomegalovirus exposure and HLA in healthy donors. Both 60 Vbeta primers and 13 Jbeta primers went into the PCR. Method: immunoSEQ multiplex PCR; TCRdb's copy keeps in-frame clones and lacks some. The sample lists about 130,000 clones, roughly 80% occurring once. Source material: PBMCs. These receptors all stem from a woman aged 40 to 50 in good health and CMV-seronegative.

This clone was detected once. The gene calls are TRBV6-5 and TRBJ1-1; 8 nucleotides line up with TRBD1. CDR1 MNHEY and CDR2 SVGAGI come from the germline V gene. Trimming cost V 0 bases and J 5 bases; bases outside gene matches: 5. CDR3 length: 15 residues. Here the CDR3 reads CASSYSQGALTEAFF. Written as DNA, the CDR3 is TGTGCCAGCAGTTACTCGCAGGGGGCGCTGACTGAAGCTTTCTTT.

The rearrangement links TRBV9 to TRBJ2-1, with 9 bases aligning to TRBD2. The CDR3 extends over 15 amino acids. The germline gives CDR1 SGDLS, CDR2 YYNGEE. V was clipped by 0 bases and J by 4 bases; unmatched bases: 2. The CDR3 region has the DNA TGTGCCAGCAGCGTAGACGCGGGAGGGTACAATGAGCAGTTCTTC. Its protein is CASSVDAGGYNEQFF.

This rearrangement joins TRBV15 to TRBJ1-4; TRBD1 aligns across 10 bases. CDR3 length: 16 amino acids. V gave up 1 base and J gave up 6 bases; unmatched junction bases: 5. The germline V gene has CDR1 LNHNV and CDR2 YYDKDF (reference sequence). The CDR3 here is CATSRGRQGAYEKLFF. CDR3 in DNA: TGTGCCACCAGCAGAGGGCGACAGGGGGCATATGAAAAACTGTTTTTT. The entire variable domain, with the rest obtained from reference TRBV15 and TRBJ1-4, is as follows: DAMVIQNPRYQVTQFGKPVTLSCSQTLNHNVMYWYQQKSSQAPKLLFHYYDKDFNNEADTPDNFQSRRPNTSFCFLDIRSPGLGDTAMYLCATSRGRQGAYEKLFFGSGTQLSVL.

This clone was seen a handful of times. The chain joins TRBV27 to TRBJ2-2; 8 positions match TRBD1. The length of the CDR3 is 19 residues. J was trimmed by 0 bases and V by 2 bases; bases with no gene match: 11. Germline CDR1 reads MNHEY; CDR2 reads SMNVEV (reference sequence). Here the CDR3 reads CASSLRRGTGGTNTGELFF. CDR3 nucleotide sequence: TGTGCCAGCAGTTTACGGAGGGGGACAGGAGGGACGAACACCGGGGAGCTGTTTTTT.

The J gene is TRBJ2-3, the V gene TRBV18; possibly TRBD1 for D (5 bases). This CDR3 region has 14 residues. V was pared by 4 bases and J by 2 bases, with 10 bases between. CDR1 is KGHSH, CDR2 LQKENI, per germline. Written as DNA, the CDR3 is TGTGCCAGCTCACACAGGAGTTCCACAGATACGCAGTATTTT. Amino acid sequence: CASSHRSSTDTQYF.

V gene TRBV7-9 combines with J gene TRBJ1-2; D uncertain. Germline loops: CDR1 SEHNR, CDR2 FQNEAQ (reference sequence). The ends were cut back, 0 bases at V and 8 bases at J, with 7 bases in the middle. The length of the CDR3 is 12 residues. CDR3 residues: CASSLARGGYTF. The CDR3, as DNA: TGTGCCAGCAGCTTAGCGCGAGGGGGCTACACCTTC.

The chain carries TRBV7-9 and TRBJ1-4, with TRBD1 identical over 7 bases. CDR1 and CDR2 from the germline V gene are SEHNR and FQNEAQ (reference sequence). With 1 base clipped from V and 4 bases from J, the junction kept 0 bases outside the gene matches. This CDR3 has 14 residues. This chain's CDR3 is CASSLGDSNEKLFF. For the CDR3, the DNA is TGTGCCAGCAGCTTAGGGGACAGTAATGAAAAACTGTTTTTT.

The chain has TRBV5-4 and TRBJ2-5; weak D call: TRBD1 (6 bases). The germline V and J ends were trimmed by 4 bases and 5 bases, with 15 bases remaining between them. Germline V gene lookup returns CDR1 SGHNT and CDR2 YYREEE (reference sequence). The CDR3 length is 14 residues. CDR3 region: CASSDPTGAETQYF. Written as DNA, the CDR3 is TGTGCCAGCAGCGATCCGACAGGTGCCGAGACCCAGTACTTC.

The chain recombines TRBV7-2 with TRBJ1-1; 8 nucleotides agree with TRBD1. The J segment lost 9 bases and the V segment lost 3 bases, leaving 6 bases of the junction unmatched. The CDR3 covers 13 residues. Looked up from germline, CDR1 is SGHTA and CDR2 is FQGNSA. The chain's CDR3 is CASSFGQGSQAFF. The CDR3 nucleotides are TGTGCCAGCAGCTTCGGACAGGGAAGCCAAGCTTTCTTT.

The rearrangement joins TRBV2 to TRBJ2-1; TRBD2 matches 7 bases. The CDR3 runs to 16 residues. The trim removed 4 bases at V and 2 bases at J, leaving 8 bases unmatched. CDR1 is SNHLY, CDR2 FYNNEI, per germline. The CDR3 sequence is CASSGEAGIPYNEQFF. CDR3 nucleotides: TGTGCCAGCAGTGGGGAAGCGGGGATCCCCTACAATGAGCAGTTCTTC.

The rearrangement uses TRBV29-1 and TRBJ1-4, with TRBD1 as a possible D gene (6 bases). V lost 0 bases and J lost 6, with 11 bases in between. This CDR3 is built from 14 residues. Germline lookup yields CDR1 SQVTM and CDR2 ANQGSEA. In nucleotides, the CDR3 is TGCAGCGTTGAAGATAGGGGGGGTGATGAAAAACTGTTTTTT. Its protein is CSVEDRGGDEKLFF.

The rearrangement joins TRBV5-1 to TRBJ1-2, with 9 bases aligning to TRBD1. V lost 8 bases and J lost 0; bases outside the gene matches: 8. Germline CDR1 reads SGHRS; CDR2 reads YFSETQ. The CDR3 is 15 residues long. The CDR3 sequence is CASRDRERSNYGYTF. The CDR3, as DNA: TGCGCCAGTCGGGACAGGGAGCGATCTAACTATGGCTACACCTTC.

The chain employs TRBV2 and TRBJ1-1; D not certain. V lost 11 bases, J lost 4 bases, and 17 bases lay in between. Germline V gene lookup returns CDR1 SNHLY and CDR2 FYNNEI. This CDR3 comprises 13 residues. Here the CDR3 reads CAGSVGVTTEAFF. CDR3 in DNA: TGTGCCGGGTCGGTCGGGGTTACCACTGAAGCTTTCTTT.

The V and J genes are TRBV4-2 and TRBJ2-5, with D tentatively TRBD1 (6 bases). Germline V lookup: CDR1 LGHNA, CDR2 YNFKEQ. Trimming pared 0 bases from V and 1 base from J, leaving 15 bases between. CDR3 length equals 17 residues. The CDR3 bases are TGTGCCAGCAGCCAAGAGAGGGGGTTTCCGGCCCAAGAGACCCAGTACTTC. As protein: CASSQERGFPAQETQYF.

In its sample, this clone was seen once. The chain is built from TRBV5-6 and TRBJ1-5; the D is unclear. This CDR3 contains 14 residues. V lost 4 bases to trimming and J lost 7 bases, with 15 bases between them. Germline V gene lookup returns CDR1 SGHDT and CDR2 YYEEEE. The CDR3 nucleotides are TGTGCCAGCAGCCGCGGAGGATCTGGGCAGCCCCAGCATTTT. It is translated as CASSRGGSGQPQHF.

The chain has TRBV5-5 and TRBJ2-7, with D perhaps TRBD2 (6 bases). CDR1 is SGHKS and CDR2 is YYEKEE in the germline V gene (reference sequence). The length of the CDR3 is 14 residues. V lost 4 bases to trimming and J lost 0 bases, with 11 bases between them. The CDR3 loop is CASSRAGSSYEQYF. CDR3 sequence (DNA): TGTGCCAGCAGCCGTGCGGGGAGCTCCTACGAGCAGTACTTC. Combining the CDR3 with reference TRBV5-5 and TRBJ2-7 gives the whole variable domain DAGVTQSPTHLIKTRGQQVTLRCSPISGHKSVSWYQQVLGQGPQFIFQYYEKEERGRGNFPDRFSARQFPNYSSELNVNALLLGDSALYLCASSRAGSSYEQYFGPGTRLTVT.

V and J are TRBV5-6 and TRBJ2-1; TRBD1 is a possible D gene (6 bases). Germline V lookup: CDR1 SGHDT, CDR2 YYEEEE. CDR3 size: 17 residues. Deletions cut 4 bases from V and 0 bases from J, with 17 bases between. The CDR3 loop reads CASSTSRTESSYNEQFF. CDR3 nucleotide sequence: TGTGCCAGCAGCACATCCCGGACAGAGAGCTCCTACAATGAGCAGTTCTTC.

This chain links TRBV5-4 with TRBJ2-7, with 9 bases identical to TRBD2. The CDR3 spans 15 residues. The trim removed 4 bases at V and 1 base at J, leaving 6 bases unmatched. The germline gives CDR1 SGHNT, CDR2 YYREEE (reference sequence). DNA of the CDR3: TGTGCCAGCAGCGATAGCGGGAGAAAGTCCTACGAGCAGTACTTC. Its translation is CASSDSGRKSYEQYF.

This rearrangement joins TRBV11-1 to TRBJ2-7, with D possibly TRBD2 on 5 matching bases. V shed 1 base and J shed 8 bases, with 15 bases lying between them. The germline CDR1 and CDR2 sequences are SGHAT and FQDESV (reference sequence). The CDR3 spans 14 residues. The CDR3 spells CASSLGGGGKKQYF. Here the CDR3 DNA reads TGTGCCAGCAGCTTAGGTGGAGGCGGAAAAAAGCAGTACTTC.

The CDR3 here is CASANRSLGGNTEAFF. The DNA of the CDR3 is TGCGCCAGCGCGAACAGGTCACTCGGGGGGAACACTGAAGCTTTCTTT. This chain links TRBV5-1 with TRBJ1-1; tentatively, D is TRBD1 (5 bases). The CDR3 contains 16 residues. Deletions cut 7 bases from V and 1 base from J, with 20 bases between. Germline V lookup: CDR1 SGHRS, CDR2 YFSETQ.

The CDR3 protein is CASSQDPWTGDRTETQYF. Written as DNA, the CDR3 is TGTGCCAGCAGCCAAGATCCCTGGACAGGGGATCGAACGGAGACGCAGTATTTT. The chain recombines TRBV4-2 with TRBJ2-3; 9 bases line up with TRBD1. After removal of 0 bases from V and 9 bases from J, the junction contained 16 bases not matched to a gene. The CDR3 is 18 residues long. CDR1 and CDR2 (germline): LGHNA, YNFKEQ.

This chain connects TRBV27 to TRBJ1-2; D not resolved. The CDR3 runs to 14 residues. Germline CDR1 is MNHEY and CDR2 is SMNVEV (reference sequence). Trimming left V 4 bases short and J 4 bases short, with 13 bases between. The CDR3, as DNA: TGTGCCAGCAGTTCCAGAGGATGGAGCTATGGCTACACCTTC. Translating it yields CASSSRGWSYGYTF.

This clone has only one observation. The rearrangement uses TRBV10-3 and TRBJ2-7; 10 positions match TRBD1. Trimming took 9 bases from V and 3 from J; bases not matched to a gene: 5. This CDR3 is 13 amino acids long. The germline CDR1 and CDR2 sequences are ENHRY and SYGVKD. The CDR3: CAIGQGEYYEQYF. In nucleotides, the CDR3 is TGTGCCATTGGACAGGGGGAATACTACGAGCAGTACTTC.

The rearrangement joins TRBV29-1 to TRBJ2-1; 9 bases fit TRBD1. Per the germline V gene, CDR1 is SQVTM and CDR2 is ANQGSEA. The junction had 3 bases not matched to a gene; V was cut back by 3 bases and J by 9 bases. The CDR3 contains 12 residues. For the CDR3, the DNA is TGCAGCGTTGAGGGACAGGGCTTTGAGCAGTTCTTC. This encodes CSVEGQGFEQFF.

The chain joins TRBV9 to TRBJ2-7; 8 bases agree with TRBD2. Germline values: CDR1 SGDLS, CDR2 YYNGEE. The CDR3 totals 15 residues. V shed 0 bases and J 4 bases; nucleotides not matched to a gene: 6. The CDR3 DNA is TGTGCCAGCAGCGTAGGGGGGACTAGTGCTTACGAGCAGTACTTC. Protein sequence: CASSVGGTSAYEQYF.

CDR3 amino acids: CASSSYGHQSSYEQYF. The CDR3, as DNA: TGTGCCAGCAGCTCCTATGGACACCAAAGCTCCTACGAGCAGTACTTC. The rearrangement joins TRBV7-2 to TRBJ2-7; possible D gene TRBD1, 5 bases. The ends were cut back, 4 bases at V and 0 bases at J, with 16 bases in the middle. Germline V gene lookup returns CDR1 SGHTA and CDR2 FQGNSA. CDR3 length: 16 residues.

This clone appeared a single time. The gene calls are TRBV5-1 and TRBJ2-7; 7 nucleotides align to TRBD2. V lost 7 bases, J lost 0 bases, and 7 bases stayed unmatched. This CDR3 contains 14 residues. From germline, CDR1 is SGHRS and CDR2 YFSETQ. This chain's CDR3 is CASRGASGSYEQYF. CDR3 DNA sequence: TGCGCCAGCCGAGGAGCTAGCGGCTCCTACGAGCAGTACTTC.

V usage is TRBV27 and J usage is TRBJ2-3; 8 positions agree with TRBD2. Germline-derived CDR1 and CDR2 are MNHEY and SMNVEV (reference sequence). After removal of 4 bases from V and 3 bases from J, the junction contained 6 bases not matched to a gene. This CDR3 spans 15 amino acids. This chain's CDR3 is CASSSQRERTDTQYF. The CDR3 DNA reads TGTGCCAGCAGTTCCCAGCGGGAGAGAACAGATACGCAGTATTTT.